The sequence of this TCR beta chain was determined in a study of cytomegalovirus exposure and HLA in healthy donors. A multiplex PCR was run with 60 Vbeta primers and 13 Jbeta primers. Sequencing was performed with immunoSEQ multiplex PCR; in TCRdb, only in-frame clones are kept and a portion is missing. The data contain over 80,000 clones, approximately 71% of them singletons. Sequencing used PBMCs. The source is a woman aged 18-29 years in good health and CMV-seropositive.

CDR3 in DNA: TGTGCCAGCAGTGGGGGACAGCCACCTAACGAGCAGTACTTC. Protein: CASSGGQPPNEQYF. The J gene is TRBJ2-7, the V gene TRBV6-1; TRBD1 agrees at 7 bases. V trimming: 4 bases; J trimming: 5 bases; junction bases outside the gene matches: 8. The germline CDR1 and CDR2 sequences are MNHNS and SASEGT. The CDR3 covers 14 residues.